This T cell receptor beta chain was sequenced during a study of shared clonotypes between healthy human individuals. Points from the study as a whole: Clonotype sharing among donors was expected to depend on sequencing depth.

Worth noting for this clone: The antigen is not known.

The run depth of the assay was deep. Sequenced by immunoSEQ multiplex PCR; TCRdb stores in-frame clones only, minus some. The sample contains around 480,000 clones, about three quarters of which appear only once. Per the germline V gene, CDR1 is KGHSH and CDR2 is LQKENI. V gave up 2 bases and J gave up 5 bases; unmatched junction bases: 6. This CDR3 has 15 residues. The receptor's source is a woman aged 40 to 50 in good health. Some clones in this sample may be carry-over from other donors' samples. The sample taken for sequencing was PBMCs. The rearrangement joins TRBV18 to TRBJ2-1; 7 bases are shared with TRBD2. CDR3 in amino acids: CASSPAGTTHNEQFF. The CDR3 nucleotides read TGTGCCAGCTCACCAGCCGGGACTACACACAATGAGCAGTTCTTC.